One and the same sample provided the 2 T cell receptor beta chains below, sequenced in a study of T cells in Graves' hyperthyroidism and ophthalmopathy. Amplification of TCR beta CDR3 regions was performed using RNA transcripts as template. The HTBI primer set drove a first-round RT-PCR of the TCR CDR3. TCRdb re-derived calls from the multiplex PCR reads in MiXCR, one entry per CDR3 protein. Altogether about 640,000 distinct CDR3 sequences are present, around 20% being singletons, with the ten largest covering more than 30%. The source material was blood. The receptors shown here come from a man aged 25 to 40 with Graves' ophthalmopathy.

The rearrangement links TRBV7-9 to TRBJ2-7; D assignment may be TRBD1 or TRBD2 (7 bases each). V gave up 5 bases and J gave up 1 base, with 12 bases separating them. The germline V gene has CDR1 SEHNR and CDR2 FQNEAQ (reference sequence). The CDR3 sequence is 14 residues long. The CDR3 nucleotides are TGTGCCAGCAGCGTCCAGGGGGGGTCCTACGAGCAGTACTTC. This codes for CASSVQGGSYEQYF. Using reference TRBV7-9 and TRBJ2-7 for the parts outside the CDR3, the full variable domain is DTGVSQNPRHKITKRGQNVTFRCDPISEHNRLYWYRQTLGQGPEFLTYFQNEAQLEKSRLLSDRFSAERPKGSFSTLEIQRTEQGDSAMYLCASSVQGGSYEQYFGPGTRLTVT.

In this sample, this clonotype turned up many times. The genes are TRBV3-1 and TRBJ2-7; TRBD1 matches 8 bases. The CDR3 totals 13 residues. J was trimmed by 3 bases and V by 5 bases; bases with no gene match: 3. Germline lookup yields CDR1 LGHDT and CDR2 YNNKEL (reference sequence). DNA for the CDR3: TGTGCCAGCAGCATTACAGGGGGCTACGAGCAGTACTTC. Translating it yields CASSITGGYEQYF.